These T cell receptor beta chains were read from a single sample in a study of a mutant IDH1 vaccine in newly diagnosed glioma. Repertoires were generated with immunoSEQ multiplex PCR, while TCRdb's copy carries only in-frame clones and drops some. The data hold around 50,000 clones, with more than 80% observed a single time. The source was PBMCs, collected from a glioma patient treated with radiotherapy, temozolomide or both. Receptors originate from a man aged 35-49 years with glioma. The CDR3 runs from the conserved cysteine through the conserved F or W. Fields, in order: V gene, clone size, D gene, J gene, CDR3 protein, CDR3 DNA. A D gene is named only where the DNA matches it firmly. The size of a clone is reported for some rows only, either as once, few or many, or as a class for expanded clones.

V gene: TRBV6-4
clone size: once
D gene: .
J gene: TRBJ2-7
CDR3 protein: CAGQSRSTYEQYF
CDR3 DNA: TGTGCCGGACAGAGCCGTTCCACCTACGAGCAGTACTTC

V gene: TRBV5-8
clone size: .
D gene: TRBD1
J gene: TRBJ2-6
CDR3 protein: CASRQTTGGPGANVLTF
CDR3 DNA: TGTGCCAGCAGACAGACTACAGGGGGCCCTGGGGCCAACGTCCTGACTTTC

V gene: TRBV5-1
clone size: .
D gene: .
J gene: TRBJ2-1
CDR3 protein: CASHDTLALEQFF
CDR3 DNA: TGCGCCTCCCATGACACCCTTGCCCTTGAGCAGTTCTTC

V gene: TRBV7-9
clone size: .
D gene: .
J gene: TRBJ2-1
CDR3 protein: CASGNRVGEQFF
CDR3 DNA: TGTGCCAGCGGAAACAGGGTCGGTGAGCAGTTCTTC

V gene: TRBV20-1
clone size: .
D gene: .
J gene: TRBJ1-2
CDR3 protein: CRTGTRGYTF
CDR3 DNA: TGCAGAACAGGGACTCGGGGCTACACCTTC

V gene: TRBV7-2
clone size: few
D gene: .
J gene: TRBJ1-2
CDR3 protein: CASSPGLDGYTF
CDR3 DNA: TGTGCCAGCAGTCCAGGGCTCGACGGCTACACCTTC

V gene: TRBV5-6
clone size: .
D gene: .
J gene: TRBJ1-3
CDR3 protein: CASSFGIYSGNTIYF
CDR3 DNA: TGTGCCAGCAGCTTCGGGATTTACTCTGGAAACACCATATATTTT

V gene: TRBV25-1
clone size: .
D gene: .
J gene: TRBJ1-1
CDR3 protein: CASRIGPQGLNTEAFF
CDR3 DNA: TGTGCCAGCAGAATCGGCCCCCAGGGGTTGAACACTGAAGCTTTCTTT

V gene: TRBV28
clone size: .
D gene: .
J gene: TRBJ2-7
CDR3 protein: CASSLDGNEQYF
CDR3 DNA: TGTGCCAGCAGTTTAGACGGGAACGAGCAGTACTTC

V gene: TRBV14
clone size: once
D gene: .
J gene: TRBJ2-5
CDR3 protein: CASSQAPGGLETQYF
CDR3 DNA: TGTGCCAGCAGCCAAGCCCCCGGGGGCTTGGAGACCCAGTACTTC

V gene: TRBV9
clone size: .
D gene: .
J gene: TRBJ2-1
CDR3 protein: CASSVGGRNNEQFF
CDR3 DNA: TGTGCCAGCAGCGTAGGAGGGAGGAACAATGAGCAGTTCTTC

V gene: TRBV18
clone size: .
D gene: .
J gene: TRBJ2-3
CDR3 protein: CASSPRSRSTDTQYF
CDR3 DNA: TGTGCCAGCTCACCACGGTCCCGTAGCACAGATACGCAGTATTTT

V gene: TRBV18
clone size: .
D gene: .
J gene: TRBJ2-7
CDR3 protein: CASSPPVNSGYEQYF
CDR3 DNA: TGTGCCAGCTCACCACCGGTAAATAGCGGCTACGAGCAGTACTTC

V gene: TRBV29-1
clone size: medium-sized
D gene: .
J gene: TRBJ2-6
CDR3 protein: CSVGVGANVLTF
CDR3 DNA: TGCAGCGTGGGGGTTGGGGCCAACGTCCTGACTTTC

V gene: TRBV13
clone size: .
D gene: .
J gene: TRBJ2-3
CDR3 protein: CASSLVVGTDTQYF
CDR3 DNA: TGTGCCAGCAGCTTAGTGGTGGGGACAGATACGCAGTATTTT

V gene: TRBV25-1
clone size: .
D gene: .
J gene: TRBJ2-7
CDR3 protein: CASSDPGLLDEQYF
CDR3 DNA: TGTGCCAGCAGTGACCCGGGACTCCTCGACGAGCAGTACTTC

V gene: TRBV9
clone size: .
D gene: .
J gene: TRBJ2-5
CDR3 protein: CASSDSRGETQYF
CDR3 DNA: TGTGCCAGCAGCGACTCCAGAGGAGAGACCCAGTACTTC

V gene: TRBV6-5
clone size: .
D gene: TRBD1
J gene: TRBJ2-2
CDR3 protein: CASRAGTGDTGELFF
CDR3 DNA: TGTGCCAGCAGGGCCGGGACAGGAGACACCGGGGAGCTGTTTTTT

V gene: TRBV28
clone size: once
D gene: .
J gene: TRBJ1-5
CDR3 protein: CASTPGINQPQHF
CDR3 DNA: TGTGCCAGCACTCCTGGGATCAATCAGCCCCAGCATTTT

V gene: TRBV7-2
clone size: .
D gene: TRBD2
J gene: TRBJ2-5
CDR3 protein: CASSSSGHQETQYF
CDR3 DNA: TGTGCCAGCAGCTCTAGCGGGCACCAAGAGACCCAGTACTTC

V gene: TRBV7-2
clone size: few
D gene: TRBD2
J gene: TRBJ2-1
CDR3 protein: CASSLPGLALYNEQFF
CDR3 DNA: TGTGCCAGCAGCTTGCCGGGACTAGCGTTGTACAATGAGCAGTTCTTC

V gene: TRBV7-8
clone size: .
D gene: TRBD1
J gene: TRBJ2-7
CDR3 protein: CASSQDRGRFEQYF
CDR3 DNA: TGTGCCAGCAGCCAGGACAGGGGGCGGTTCGAGCAGTACTTC

V gene: TRBV6-5
clone size: .
D gene: .
J gene: TRBJ1-2
CDR3 protein: CASSYQGDYGYTF
CDR3 DNA: TGTGCCAGCAGTTATCAAGGGGATTATGGCTACACCTTC

V gene: TRBV10-3
clone size: .
D gene: TRBD2
J gene: TRBJ2-7
CDR3 protein: CAISETGTRSYEQYF
CDR3 DNA: TGTGCCATCAGTGAGACCGGGACTAGGTCCTACGAGCAGTACTTC

V gene: TRBV27
clone size: few
D gene: .
J gene: TRBJ2-2
CDR3 protein: CASRGDTGELFF
CDR3 DNA: TGTGCCAGCAGAGGGGACACCGGGGAGCTGTTTTTT

V gene: TRBV19
clone size: .
D gene: .
J gene: TRBJ2-2
CDR3 protein: CASSIPRLNTGELFF
CDR3 DNA: TGTGCCAGTAGTATCCCCCGGCTGAACACCGGGGAGCTGTTTTTT

V gene: TRBV6-5
clone size: .
D gene: TRBD1
J gene: TRBJ2-7
CDR3 protein: CASSYTGQGVYEQYF
CDR3 DNA: TGTGCCAGCAGTTACACGGGACAGGGGGTCTACGAGCAGTACTTC

V gene: TRBV6-5
clone size: .
D gene: .
J gene: TRBJ2-5
CDR3 protein: CASRSGRETQYF
CDR3 DNA: TGTGCCAGCAGATCTGGCCGGGAGACCCAGTACTTC

V gene: TRBV19
clone size: .
D gene: .
J gene: TRBJ1-5
CDR3 protein: CASSFGPAGGSSQPQHF
CDR3 DNA: TGTGCCAGTAGTTTCGGGCCAGCTGGGGGGTCGAGTCAGCCCCAGCATTTT

V gene: TRBV5-1
clone size: .
D gene: .
J gene: TRBJ2-2
CDR3 protein: CASSLVLARSGELFF
CDR3 DNA: TGCGCCAGCAGCTTGGTACTTGCCCGGTCCGGGGAGCTGTTTTTT

V gene: TRBV6-5
clone size: .
D gene: .
J gene: TRBJ2-3
CDR3 protein: CASRVAGRTDTQYF
CDR3 DNA: TGTGCCAGCAGGGTTGCGGGCCGCACAGATACGCAGTATTTT

V gene: TRBV29-1
clone size: few
D gene: TRBD2
J gene: TRBJ2-2
CDR3 protein: CSVVASGSPGELFF
CDR3 DNA: TGCAGCGTTGTGGCTAGCGGGAGTCCCGGGGAGCTGTTTTTT

V gene: TRBV5-1
clone size: .
D gene: .
J gene: TRBJ2-3
CDR3 protein: CASSLEDTQYF
CDR3 DNA: TGCGCCAGCAGCTTGGAGGATACGCAGTATTTT

V gene: TRBV11-1
clone size: once
D gene: TRBD1
J gene: TRBJ2-7
CDR3 protein: CASQGQGSEQYF
CDR3 DNA: TGTGCCAGTCAGGGACAGGGGAGTGAGCAGTACTTC

V gene: TRBV2
clone size: .
D gene: .
J gene: TRBJ1-5
CDR3 protein: CASSGMGGRHYNQPQHF
CDR3 DNA: TGTGCCAGCAGCGGGATGGGCGGGAGGCACTACAATCAGCCCCAGCATTTT

V gene: TRBV7-2
clone size: .
D gene: .
J gene: TRBJ2-7
CDR3 protein: CASSLGQVSYEQYF
CDR3 DNA: TGTGCCAGCAGCTTAGGGCAGGTCTCCTACGAGCAGTACTTC

V gene: TRBV11-3
clone size: .
D gene: TRBD2
J gene: TRBJ2-7
CDR3 protein: CASSPRGSGTPYEQYF
CDR3 DNA: TGTGCCAGCAGCCCGCGCGGTAGCGGGACGCCCTACGAGCAGTACTTC

V gene: TRBV19
clone size: .
D gene: .
J gene: TRBJ2-5
CDR3 protein: CASSITMASGETQYF
CDR3 DNA: TGTGCCAGTAGTATCACGATGGCCAGCGGAGAGACCCAGTACTTC

V gene: TRBV19
clone size: .
D gene: .
J gene: TRBJ2-5
CDR3 protein: CASALGGMETQYF
CDR3 DNA: TGTGCCAGTGCTCTGGGTGGAATGGAGACCCAGTACTTC

V gene: TRBV9
clone size: .
D gene: TRBD1
J gene: TRBJ2-3
CDR3 protein: CASSPRQGQSTDTQYF
CDR3 DNA: TGTGCCAGCAGCCCACGACAGGGACAAAGCACAGATACGCAGTATTTT

V gene: TRBV7-2
clone size: .
D gene: .
J gene: TRBJ2-7
CDR3 protein: CASSLPLGWYEQYF
CDR3 DNA: TGTGCCAGCAGCCTACCGTTGGGGTGGTACGAGCAGTACTTC

V gene: TRBV18
clone size: .
D gene: TRBD1
J gene: TRBJ1-5
CDR3 protein: CASSSGQGAYQPQHF
CDR3 DNA: TGTGCCAGCTCATCGGGACAGGGGGCATATCAGCCCCAGCATTTT

V gene: TRBV5-6
clone size: once
D gene: .
J gene: TRBJ2-7
CDR3 protein: CASSLAGREQYF
CDR3 DNA: TGTGCCAGCAGCTTGGCAGGGCGGGAGCAGTACTTC

V gene: TRBV29-1
clone size: .
D gene: TRBD2
J gene: TRBJ2-7
CDR3 protein: CSVVGGRALERSEQYF
CDR3 DNA: TGCAGCGTTGTGGGCGGGAGGGCCCTCGAGCGTTCCGAGCAGTACTTC

V gene: TRBV2
clone size: .
D gene: .
J gene: TRBJ2-7
CDR3 protein: CASSESGYEQYF
CDR3 DNA: TGTGCCAGCAGTGAATCCGGCTACGAGCAGTACTTC

V gene: TRBV7-9
clone size: .
D gene: .
J gene: TRBJ2-7
CDR3 protein: CASSLEDRSSYF
CDR3 DNA: TGTGCCAGCAGCTTAGAGGACAGATCCTCGTACTTC

V gene: TRBV7-2
clone size: .
D gene: TRBD2
J gene: TRBJ2-7
CDR3 protein: CASSDTSGRLVGQYF
CDR3 DNA: TGTGCCAGCAGCGACACTAGCGGGAGGCTAGTAGGGCAGTACTTC

V gene: TRBV6-5
clone size: .
D gene: .
J gene: TRBJ2-7
CDR3 protein: CASSYSGGTYEQYF
CDR3 DNA: TGTGCCAGCAGTTACTCGGGGGGTACCTACGAGCAGTACTTC

V gene: TRBV5-6
clone size: .
D gene: .
J gene: TRBJ1-5
CDR3 protein: CASSFGGAGQPQHF
CDR3 DNA: TGTGCCAGCAGCTTCGGGGGGGCAGGTCAGCCCCAGCATTTT

V gene: TRBV13
clone size: .
D gene: TRBD1
J gene: TRBJ2-7
CDR3 protein: CASSSRTGNYEQYF
CDR3 DNA: TGTGCCAGCAGCTCCCGGACAGGGAACTACGAGCAGTACTTC

V gene: TRBV2
clone size: once
D gene: .
J gene: TRBJ1-4
CDR3 protein: CASEDTTNEKLFF
CDR3 DNA: TGTGCCAGCGAGGATACAACTAATGAAAAACTGTTTTTT